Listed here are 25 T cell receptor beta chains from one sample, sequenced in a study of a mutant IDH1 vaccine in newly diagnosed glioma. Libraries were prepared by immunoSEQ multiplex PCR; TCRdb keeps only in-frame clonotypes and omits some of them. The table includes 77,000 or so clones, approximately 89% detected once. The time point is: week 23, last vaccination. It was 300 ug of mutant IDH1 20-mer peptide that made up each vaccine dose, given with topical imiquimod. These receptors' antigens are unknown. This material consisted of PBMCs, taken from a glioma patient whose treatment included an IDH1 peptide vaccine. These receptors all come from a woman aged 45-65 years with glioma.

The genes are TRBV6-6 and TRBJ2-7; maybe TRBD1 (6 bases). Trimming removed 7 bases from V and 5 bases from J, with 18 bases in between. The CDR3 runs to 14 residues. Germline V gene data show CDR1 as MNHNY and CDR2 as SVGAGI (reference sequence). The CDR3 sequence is CASKNTGHRDEQYF. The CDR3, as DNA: TGTGCCAGCAAAAATACGGGACACCGAGACGAGCAGTACTTC.

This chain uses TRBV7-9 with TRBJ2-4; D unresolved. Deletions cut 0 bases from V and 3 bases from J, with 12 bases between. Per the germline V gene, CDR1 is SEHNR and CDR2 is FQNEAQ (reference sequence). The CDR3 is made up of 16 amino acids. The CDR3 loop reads CASSLAAMISKNIQYF. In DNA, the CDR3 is TGTGCCAGCAGCTTAGCGGCTATGATTAGCAAAAACATTCAGTACTTC.

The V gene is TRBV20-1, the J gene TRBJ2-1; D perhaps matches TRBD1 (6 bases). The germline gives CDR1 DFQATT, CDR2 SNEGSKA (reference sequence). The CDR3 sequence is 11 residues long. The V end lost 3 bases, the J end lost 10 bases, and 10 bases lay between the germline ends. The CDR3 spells CSASKQGEQFF. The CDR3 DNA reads TGCAGTGCTAGTAAACAGGGCGAGCAGTTCTTC.

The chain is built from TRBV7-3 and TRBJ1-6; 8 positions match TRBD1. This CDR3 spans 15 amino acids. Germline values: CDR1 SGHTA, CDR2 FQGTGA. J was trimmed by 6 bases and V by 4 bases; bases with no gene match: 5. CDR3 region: CASSSQGAGNSPLHF. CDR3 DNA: TGTGCCAGCAGCTCCCAGGGGGCCGGTAATTCACCCCTCCACTTT.

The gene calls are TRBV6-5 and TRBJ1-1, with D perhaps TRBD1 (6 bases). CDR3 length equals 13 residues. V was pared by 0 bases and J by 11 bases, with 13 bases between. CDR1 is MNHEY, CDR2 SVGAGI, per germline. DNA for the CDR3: TGTGCCAGCAGTTACTCGGGGGCTTTGGGGGCTTTCTTT. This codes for CASSYSGALGAFF.

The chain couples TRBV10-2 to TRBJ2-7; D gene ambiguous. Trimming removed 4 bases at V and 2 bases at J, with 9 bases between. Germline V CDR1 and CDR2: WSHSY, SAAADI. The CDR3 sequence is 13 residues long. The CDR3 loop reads CASSARVTYEQYF. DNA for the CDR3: TGCGCCAGCAGTGCTCGGGTGACCTACGAGCAGTACTTC.

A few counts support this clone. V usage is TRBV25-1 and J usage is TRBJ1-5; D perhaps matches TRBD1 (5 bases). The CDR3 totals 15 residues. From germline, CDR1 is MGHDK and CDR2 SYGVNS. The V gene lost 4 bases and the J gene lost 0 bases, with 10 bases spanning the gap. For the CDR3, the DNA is TGTGCCAGCAGTGGGGGGATTTATAGCAATCAGCCCCAGCATTTT. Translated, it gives CASSGGIYSNQPQHF. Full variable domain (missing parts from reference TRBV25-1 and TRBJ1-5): EADIYQTPRYLVIGTGKKITLECSQTMGHDKMYWYQQDPGMELHLIHYSYGVNSTEKGDLSSESTVSRIRTEHFPLTLESARPSHTSQYLCASSGGIYSNQPQHFGDGTRLSIL.

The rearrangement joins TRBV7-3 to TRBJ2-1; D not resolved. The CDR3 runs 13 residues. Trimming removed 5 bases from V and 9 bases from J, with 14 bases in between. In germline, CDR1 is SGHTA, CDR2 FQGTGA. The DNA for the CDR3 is TGTGCCAGCAGCCATCACGCTGCTGTTGAGCAGTTCTTC. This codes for CASSHHAAVEQFF.

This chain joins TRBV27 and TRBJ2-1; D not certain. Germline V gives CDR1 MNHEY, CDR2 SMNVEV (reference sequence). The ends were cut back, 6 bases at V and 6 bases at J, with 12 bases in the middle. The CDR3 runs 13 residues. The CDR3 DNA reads TGTGCCAGCAGGTTAGGAGCGAGCAATGAGCAGTTCTTC. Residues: CASRLGASNEQFF.

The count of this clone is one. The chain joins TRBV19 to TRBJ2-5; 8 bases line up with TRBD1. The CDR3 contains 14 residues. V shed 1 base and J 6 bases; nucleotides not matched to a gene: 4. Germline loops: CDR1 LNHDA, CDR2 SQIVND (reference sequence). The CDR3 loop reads CASSIGFRGQTQYF. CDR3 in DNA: TGTGCCAGTAGTATAGGGTTCAGGGGGCAGACCCAGTACTTC.

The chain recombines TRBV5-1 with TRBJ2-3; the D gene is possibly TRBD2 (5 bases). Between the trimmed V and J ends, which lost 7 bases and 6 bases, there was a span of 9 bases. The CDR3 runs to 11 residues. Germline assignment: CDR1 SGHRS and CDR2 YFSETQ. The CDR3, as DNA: TGCGCCAGCCGCTCGGGGGATACGCAGTATTTT. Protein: CASRSGDTQYF.

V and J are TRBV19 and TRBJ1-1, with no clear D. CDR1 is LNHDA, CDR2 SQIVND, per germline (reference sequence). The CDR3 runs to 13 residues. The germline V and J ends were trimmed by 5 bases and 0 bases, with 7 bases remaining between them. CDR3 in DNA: TGTGCCAGTAGTTTTTACGTGAACACTGAAGCTTTCTTT. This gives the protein CASSFYVNTEAFF.

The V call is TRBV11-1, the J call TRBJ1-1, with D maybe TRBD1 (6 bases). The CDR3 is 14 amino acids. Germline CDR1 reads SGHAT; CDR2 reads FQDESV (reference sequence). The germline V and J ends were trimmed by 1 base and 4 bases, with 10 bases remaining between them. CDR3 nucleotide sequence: TGTGCCAGCAGCTTAGACAGGGACGGCACTGAAGCTTTCTTT. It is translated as CASSLDRDGTEAFF.

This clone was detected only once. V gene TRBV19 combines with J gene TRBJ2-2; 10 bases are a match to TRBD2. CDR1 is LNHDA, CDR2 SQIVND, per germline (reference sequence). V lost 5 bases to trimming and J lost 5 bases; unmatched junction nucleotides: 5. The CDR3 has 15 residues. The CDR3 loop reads CASSVPSGGTGELFF. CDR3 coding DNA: TGTGCCAGTAGTGTTCCTAGCGGGGGTACCGGGGAGCTGTTTTTT.

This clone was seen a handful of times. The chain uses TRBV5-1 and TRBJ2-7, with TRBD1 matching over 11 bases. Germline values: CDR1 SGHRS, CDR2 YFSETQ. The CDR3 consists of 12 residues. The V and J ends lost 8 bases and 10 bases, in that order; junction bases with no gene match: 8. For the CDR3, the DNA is TGCGCCAGTGGGACAGGGGGTACCGGCCAGTACTTC. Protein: CASGTGGTGQYF.

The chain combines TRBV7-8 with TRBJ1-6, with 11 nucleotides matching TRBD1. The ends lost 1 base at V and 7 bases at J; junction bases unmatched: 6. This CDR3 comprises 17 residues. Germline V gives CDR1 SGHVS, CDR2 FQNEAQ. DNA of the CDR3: TGTGCCAGCAGCTTAGAACCGGGACAGGGGGGAAATTCACCCCTCCACTTT. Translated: CASSLEPGQGGNSPLHF.

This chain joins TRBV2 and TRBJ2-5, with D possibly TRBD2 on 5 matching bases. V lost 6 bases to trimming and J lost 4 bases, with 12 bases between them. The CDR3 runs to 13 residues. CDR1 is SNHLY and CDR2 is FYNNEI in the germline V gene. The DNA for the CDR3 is TGTGCCAGCAGGCTGCAGCGGTCAGAGACCCAGTACTTC. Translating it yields CASRLQRSETQYF. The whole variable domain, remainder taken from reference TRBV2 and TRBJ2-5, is EPEVTQTPSHQVTQMGQEVILRCVPISNHLYFYWYRQILGQKVEFLVSFYNNEISEKSEIFDDQFSVERPDGSNFTLKIRSTKLEDSAMYFCASRLQRSETQYFGPGTRLLVL.

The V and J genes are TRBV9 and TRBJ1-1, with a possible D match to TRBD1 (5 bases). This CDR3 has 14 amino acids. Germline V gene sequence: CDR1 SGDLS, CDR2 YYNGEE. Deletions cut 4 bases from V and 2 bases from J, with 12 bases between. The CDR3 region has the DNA TGTGCCAGCAGCTTAGACAGCCTTAACACTGAAGCTTTCTTT. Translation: CASSLDSLNTEAFF.

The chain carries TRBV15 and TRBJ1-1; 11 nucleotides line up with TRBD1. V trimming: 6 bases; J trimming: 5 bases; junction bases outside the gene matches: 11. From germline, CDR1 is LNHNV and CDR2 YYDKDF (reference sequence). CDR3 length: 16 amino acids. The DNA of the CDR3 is TGTGCCACCAGTCCGGGACAGGGGGGTCGGCGGACTGAAGCTTTCTTT. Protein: CATSPGQGGRRTEAFF.

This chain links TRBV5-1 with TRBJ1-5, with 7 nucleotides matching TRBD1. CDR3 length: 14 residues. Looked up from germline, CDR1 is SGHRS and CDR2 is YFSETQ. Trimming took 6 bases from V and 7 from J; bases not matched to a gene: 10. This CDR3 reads CASTPPTGRQPQHF. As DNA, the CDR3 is TGCGCCAGCACCCCCCCGACAGGGCGGCAGCCCCAGCATTTT.

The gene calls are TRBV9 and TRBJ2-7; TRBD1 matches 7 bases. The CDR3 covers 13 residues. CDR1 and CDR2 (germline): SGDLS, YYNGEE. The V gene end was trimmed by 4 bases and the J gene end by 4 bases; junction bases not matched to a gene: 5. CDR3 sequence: CASSPRGQYEQYF. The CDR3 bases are TGTGCCAGCAGCCCCCGGGGACAGTACGAGCAGTACTTC.

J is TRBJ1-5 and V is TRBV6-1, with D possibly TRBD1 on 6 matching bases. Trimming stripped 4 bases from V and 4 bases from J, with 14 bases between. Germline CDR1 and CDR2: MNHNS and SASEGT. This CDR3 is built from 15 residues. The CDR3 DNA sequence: TGTGCCAGCAGTGGGGACATTAGCGGGAATCAGCCCCAGCATTTT. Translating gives CASSGDISGNQPQHF.

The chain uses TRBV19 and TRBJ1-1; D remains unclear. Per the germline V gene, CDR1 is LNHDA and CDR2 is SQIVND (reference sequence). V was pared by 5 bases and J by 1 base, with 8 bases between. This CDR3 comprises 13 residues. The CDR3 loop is CASSLTRNTEAFF. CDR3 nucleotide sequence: TGTGCCAGTAGTCTAACACGGAACACTGAAGCTTTCTTT.

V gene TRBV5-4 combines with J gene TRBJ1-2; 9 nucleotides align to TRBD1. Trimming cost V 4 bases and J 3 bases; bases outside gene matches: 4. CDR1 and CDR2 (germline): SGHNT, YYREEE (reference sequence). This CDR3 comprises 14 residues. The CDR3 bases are TGTGCCAGCAGCCTTCGACAGGGGGACTATGGCTACACCTTC. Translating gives CASSLRQGDYGYTF.

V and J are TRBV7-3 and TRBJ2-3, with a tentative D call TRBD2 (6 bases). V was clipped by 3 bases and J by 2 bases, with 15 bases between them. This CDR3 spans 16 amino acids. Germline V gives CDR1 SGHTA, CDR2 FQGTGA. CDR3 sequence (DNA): TGTGCCAGCAGCTTTAGAACAGGAGGGACCACAGATACGCAGTATTTT. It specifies CASSFRTGGTTDTQYF. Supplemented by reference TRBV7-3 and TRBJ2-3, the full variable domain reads GAGVSQTPSNKVTEKGKYVELRCDPISGHTALYWYRQSLGQGPEFLIYFQGTGAADDSGLPNDRFFAVRPEGSVSTLKIQRTERGDSAVYLCASSFRTGGTTDTQYFGPGTRLTVL.